Included here is one TCR beta chain sequence, with context. The target antigen is unknown. The study ran its PCR with 60 Vbeta and 13 Jbeta primers. Repertoires were generated with immunoSEQ multiplex PCR, while TCRdb's copy carries only in-frame clones and drops some. Among about 160,000 clones, around four fifths were seen once, and the ten largest hold approximately 10%. The data are from a study of cytomegalovirus exposure and HLA in healthy donors. Turning to the study itself: Roughly 80 million unique TCRs from HLA-typed donors made up an early data release. The study, taken as a whole, reports: Serostatus for CMV was the only available immune exposure information.

The V gene's germline CDR1 is LGHNA and CDR2 YSLEER. CDR3 size: 15 residues. V lost 1 base and J 3 bases, leaving 11 bases between the germline ends. The chain couples TRBV4-3 to TRBJ2-3, with a weak D call TRBD2 (6 bases). The sequence was obtained from a man younger than 35 in good health and CMV-seropositive. The specimen was PBMCs. This CDR3 reads CASSQGSGVTDTQYF. CDR3 DNA: TGCGCCAGCAGCCAAGGATCGGGAGTTACAGATACGCAGTATTTT.